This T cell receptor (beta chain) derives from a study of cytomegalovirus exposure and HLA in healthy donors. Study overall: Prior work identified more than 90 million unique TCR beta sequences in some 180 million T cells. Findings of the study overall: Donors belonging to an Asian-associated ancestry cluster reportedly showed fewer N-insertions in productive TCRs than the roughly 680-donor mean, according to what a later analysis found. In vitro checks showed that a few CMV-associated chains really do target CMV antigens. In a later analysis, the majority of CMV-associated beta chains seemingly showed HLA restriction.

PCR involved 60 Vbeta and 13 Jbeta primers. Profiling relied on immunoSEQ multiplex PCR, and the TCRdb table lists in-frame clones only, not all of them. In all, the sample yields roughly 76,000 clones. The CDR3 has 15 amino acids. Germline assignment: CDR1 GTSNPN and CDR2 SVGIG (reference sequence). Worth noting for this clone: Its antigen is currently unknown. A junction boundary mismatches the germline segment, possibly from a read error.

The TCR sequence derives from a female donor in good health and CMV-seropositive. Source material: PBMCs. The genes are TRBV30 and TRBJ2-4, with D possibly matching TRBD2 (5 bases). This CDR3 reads CAGSVSVSAKNIQYF. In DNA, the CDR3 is TGTGCCGGGAGTGTAAGCGTCTCAGCCAAAAACATTCAGTACTTC.